This T cell receptor beta chain appears in the sequencing data of a study of blood T cell repertoires in COVID-19 (dated by TCRdb to about 2020). Regarding the research as a whole: Samples covering the acute and convalescent phases of COVID-19 were provided by collaborators in the United States, Italy and Spain. The samples were drawn from two sources: the first 160 participants of the ongoing ImmuneRACE study, and 1,000 to 1,500 subjects contributed by 6 global collaborators. The prospective study material was composed of cDNA or gDNA derived from T cells, B-cell-depleted T cells, or PBMCs. The repertoires were made available in a free public database intended to serve as a resource for research on the immune response to SARS-CoV-2. Deeply sampled blood TCRbeta repertoires from subjects exposed to, actively infected with, or recovered from COVID-19 were included in the dataset. Where HLA class I and class II types were available, the types were taken from metadata supplied by the sample provider, not from assay-based typing. The sample metadata nearly always contained a de-identified subject ID, COVID-19 status, age in years and sex.

A note on this clone: The specificity of this receptor is unknown. No per-base quality is available; no much larger clone lies one base away.

TCRbeta CDR3 regions were amplified from genomic DNA by means of the immunoSEQ Assay, a bias-controlled multiplex PCR. On the authors' methods: Within the assay, amplification of reference gene primers was used to estimate how many nucleated cells each sample contained. Sequence reads were collapsed and filtered to measure the absolute abundance of every unique TCRbeta CDR3 rearrangement. For each sample, productive Simpson clonality was calculated as the square root of Simpson's diversity index across productive rearrangements. TCRdb obtained this table from immuneACCESS and retained in-frame rearrangements with V and J assigned. These tables miss some clones; where compared with another copy, unresolved V genes account for less than half of the shortfall, and the remainder is unexplained. The DNA gave D and trimming, while V, J and clone size come from that table. Across this sample there are some 25,000 clones, with approximately 94% seen only once. Of the sample, around 4% falls within the top ten clones.

V is pruned by 6 bases and J by 1 base, leaving 5 bases of the junction without a gene match. Reading the germline V gene gives CDR1 MDHEN and CDR2 SYDVKM. The CDR3 contains 15 residues, cysteine and phenylalanine counted. Kept here is only the CDR3 DNA, which spans 45 bases and is read in frame from base 1. The collaborating institutions used their own protocols to collect whole blood in K2EDTA tubes. Collaborator samples were shipped for TCRbeta analysis as frozen whole blood, isolated PBMCs, or DNA extracted from either sample type. Results the study describes overall, beyond this receptor: The amount of clinical and demographic metadata varied by source and participant and was provided uncurated.

This sequence uses TRBV28 and TRBJ2-7, and TRBD2 matches 11 of the central bases. This sequence originates from a woman in her 50s with active COVID-19. Sequenced sample: peripheral blood. The bases are TGTGCCAGCAGAGATACTAGCGGGAGTTCCTACGAGCAGTACTTC. This sequence encodes CASRDTSGSSYEQYF.